Listed here are 17 T cell receptor beta chains from one sample, sequenced in a study of human T cells and chemical hapten exposure. Time point described: pre-sensitization, week 0. Treatment in this sample: therapeutic diphenylcyclopropenone sensitization with weekly scalp DPC. TCRdb reprocessed the RACE reads with MiXCR, giving one entry per CDR3 protein. The sample holds almost 40,000 distinct CDR3 sequences, 6.5% to 8% seen once. Sample: whole blood, taken in connection with sensitization to the hapten diphenylcyclopropenone (DPC). Receptors originate from a woman aged 50 to 60 with alopecia areata. Some clones in this sample may be carry-over from other donors' samples.

This clonotype was recorded at least ten times. The rearrangement joins TRBV4-1 to TRBJ2-3; 7 bases match TRBD1. This CDR3 has 15 amino acids. The ends lost 3 bases at V and 5 bases at J; junction bases unmatched: 8. CDR1 MGHRA and CDR2 YSYEKL come from the germline V gene. The CDR3 bases are TGCGCCAGCAGCCAGGACAGGACCCCCGAAGATACGCAGTATTTT. As protein: CASSQDRTPEDTQYF.

The rearrangement uses TRBV29-1 and TRBJ1-1, with 10 bases fitting TRBD1. This CDR3 has 15 residues. Germline values: CDR1 SQVTM, CDR2 ANQGSEA. After removal of 5 bases from V and 6 bases from J, the junction contained 12 bases not matched to a gene. CDR3 sequence (DNA): TGCAGCGTTCTCAATCCGGGACAGGGGAGGCCTGAAGCTTTCTTT. It codes for CSVLNPGQGRPEAFF.

This clonotype was recorded many times. For the CDR3, the DNA is TGTGCCAGCAGCCTGAGCCCGTCCCCGGAGACCCAGTACTTC. It specifies CASSLSPSPETQYF. This sequence joins TRBV9 and TRBJ2-5; D not resolved. This CDR3 region has 14 residues. The V end was cut by 4 bases, the J end by 5 bases, with 15 bases between. Germline assignment: CDR1 SGDLS and CDR2 YYNGEE.

This chain connects TRBV29-1 to TRBJ2-7, with 8 nucleotides matching TRBD2. Germline CDR1 SQVTM, CDR2 ANQGSEA. The CDR3 sequence is 16 residues long. J gave up 0 bases and V 5 bases, and 12 bases lay outside the gene matches. The chain's CDR3 is CSVKGASGLTSYEQYF. The CDR3 bases are TGCAGCGTTAAAGGGGCTAGCGGGCTTACCTCCTACGAGCAGTACTTC.

This clonotype has at least ten counts. The chain couples TRBV2 to TRBJ1-2; D ambiguous. The CDR3 extends over 13 amino acids. CDR1 and CDR2 (germline): SNHLY, FYNNEI. The V gene lost 4 bases and the J gene lost 3 bases, with 9 bases spanning the gap. The CDR3 region is CASSVQYDYGYTF. CDR3 bases: TGTGCCAGCAGTGTTCAGTACGACTATGGCTACACCTTC.

This clonotype was seen more than once but under ten times. The chain is built from TRBV5-1 and TRBJ2-7, with TRBD2 matching 8 bases. The germline V gene has CDR1 SGHRS and CDR2 YFSETQ. V was pared by 3 bases and J by 4 bases, with 18 bases of the junction left unmatched. This CDR3 spans 18 amino acids. DNA for the CDR3: TGCGCCAGCAGCTACCCCGAAACTACTAGCGGAGGCCGATACGAGCAGTACTTC. Amino acids: CASSYPETTSGGRYEQYF.

The V gene is TRBV20-1, the J gene TRBJ2-1; D unclear. Trimming left V 0 bases short and J 5 bases short, with 17 bases between. CDR1 and CDR2 from the germline V gene are DFQATT and SNEGSKA (reference sequence). The CDR3 length is 16 residues. CDR3 loop: CSARDLGPLVNNEQFF. CDR3 bases: TGCAGTGCTAGAGATCTAGGACCATTGGTTAACAATGAGCAGTTCTTC.

Many counts were recorded for this clonotype. The chain has TRBV3-1 and TRBJ2-2; TRBD1 matches at 7 bases. This CDR3 comprises 16 residues. Losses at the gene ends were 6 bases for V and 1 base for J; bases not matched to a gene: 8. Germline V gene sequence: CDR1 LGHDT, CDR2 YNNKEL (reference sequence). CDR3 coding DNA: TGTGCCAGCAGTCCCGGACAGGCCCGGAACACCGGGGAGCTGTTTTTT. It translates to CASSPGQARNTGELFF. The complete variable domain, with remaining parts taken from reference TRBV3-1 and TRBJ2-2, reads DTAVSQTPKYLVTQMGNDKSIKCEQNLGHDTMYWYKQDSKKFLKIMFSYNNKELIINETVPNRFSPKSPDKAHLNLHINSLELGDSAVYFCASSPGQARNTGELFFGEGSRLTVL.

This clonotype was detected only a few times. The chain joins TRBV29-1 to TRBJ2-3; 10 bases line up with TRBD1. V shed 0 bases, J shed 4 bases, and the junction held 10 bases outside the gene matches. There are 17 residues in the CDR3. Germline CDR1 is SQVTM and CDR2 is ANQGSEA. The CDR3, as DNA: TGCAGCGTTGAAGAAGGGGGAGGGACAGGGGCTCCAGATACGCAGTATTTT. Residues: CSVEEGGGTGAPDTQYF.

This clonotype was picked up many times. V gene TRBV5-4 combines with J gene TRBJ2-3; TRBD1 might be the D (6 bases). Germline lookup yields CDR1 SGHNT and CDR2 YYREEE (reference sequence). The V end was cut by 2 bases, the J end by 4 bases, with 8 bases between. There are 13 residues in the CDR3. CDR3: CASSLQGADTQYF. The CDR3 nucleotides are TGTGCCAGCAGCTTACAGGGAGCAGATACGCAGTATTTT.

This clonotype showed up many times. V usage is TRBV12-3 or TRBV12-4 and J usage is TRBJ2-4; 8 nucleotides match TRBD1. The CDR3 spans 14 residues. The V segment lost 4 bases and the J segment 7 bases; nucleotides outside the gene matches: 6. The CDR3 region has the DNA TGTGCCAGCAGTTCTCGGGGGACAGGCAACATTCAGTACTTC. It is translated as CASSSRGTGNIQYF.

This sequence joins TRBV29-1 and TRBJ2-7; D is ambiguous. Germline lookup yields CDR1 SQVTM and CDR2 ANQGSEA. Trimming left V 4 bases short and J 2 bases short, with 6 bases between. This CDR3 has 11 residues. The CDR3 reads CSVVDAYEQYF. CDR3 DNA: TGCAGCGTTGTCGATGCCTACGAGCAGTACTTC.

This clonotype showed up many times. The chain recombines TRBV12-3 or TRBV12-4 with TRBJ2-7, with TRBD1 identical over 9 bases. Unmatched junction bases numbered 6, after V lost 4 bases and J lost 2 bases. The CDR3 has 15 amino acids. The CDR3 DNA follows: TGTGCCAGCAGTTCCTCGGGACAGGGAACCTACGAGCAGTACTTC. The encoded protein is CASSSSGQGTYEQYF.

This clonotype was counted many times. V gene TRBV29-1 combines with J gene TRBJ2-7; 9 positions agree with TRBD1. The CDR3 is 13 residues long. The ends lost 5 bases at V and 6 bases at J; junction bases unmatched: 8. Germline CDR1 is SQVTM and CDR2 is ANQGSEA. The CDR3 DNA is TGCAGCGTTTTGACAGGGGGAGGGTTCGAGCAGTACTTC. Its translation: CSVLTGGGFEQYF.

The chain employs TRBV21-1 and TRBJ2-3; TRBD1, as called in the table, went unchecked against the DNA. TRBV21-1 is a listed pseudogene. This CDR3 is 16 amino acids long. The CDR3 loop reads CASSKEPTGGTDTQYF. CDR3 DNA: TGTGCCAGCAGCAAAGAACCGACAGGGGGAACAGATACGCAGTATTTT.

There are many counts of this clonotype. The V call is TRBV6-1, the J call TRBJ2-7; 12 bases match TRBD2. The CDR3 totals 13 residues. The germline V gene encodes CDR1 MNHNS and CDR2 SASEGT. V was pared by 8 bases and J by 3 bases, with 2 bases of the junction left unmatched. The CDR3 DNA reads TGTGCCAGCGGACTAGCGGGAAGCTACGAGCAGTACTTC. Its translation is CASGLAGSYEQYF.

Ten or more counts support this clonotype. The V gene is TRBV6-1, the J gene TRBJ2-7; tentative D call: TRBD2 (5 bases). CDR3 length: 15 amino acids. Trimming removed 7 bases at V and 0 bases at J, with 16 bases between. Germline assignment: CDR1 MNHNS and CDR2 SASEGT. CDR3 loop: CASIREGLISYEQYF. The CDR3 nucleotides are TGTGCCAGCATTCGAGAGGGTCTGATCTCCTACGAGCAGTACTTC.